This TCR beta chain was observed in a study of metastatic and nonmetastatic thyroid tumors. V was trimmed by 4 bases and J by 1 base, leaving 14 bases between them. The CDR3 loop spans 16 amino acids. CDR1 is SGHAT, CDR2 FQNNGV, per germline. The table lists this clone with many counts. Before thyroid surgery, none of the patients had received any treatment. TCRdb re-analyzed the PCR reads using MiXCR. Counted here are fewer than 35,000 clones, 21% occurring once; the ten biggest clones make up roughly 3.1%. The receptor comes from a male donor with papillary thyroid cancer or a benign thyroid nodule (not recorded which). Some clones in this sample may be carry-over from other donors' samples. The chain is built from TRBV11-2 and TRBJ1-3; tentatively, D is TRBD1 (6 bases). The sample consisted of tumor tissue. CDR3 sequence reads: CASSYGTLSSGNTIYF. CDR3 sequence (DNA): TGTGCCAGCAGCTATGGGACACTGTCGTCTGGAAACACCATATATTTT.